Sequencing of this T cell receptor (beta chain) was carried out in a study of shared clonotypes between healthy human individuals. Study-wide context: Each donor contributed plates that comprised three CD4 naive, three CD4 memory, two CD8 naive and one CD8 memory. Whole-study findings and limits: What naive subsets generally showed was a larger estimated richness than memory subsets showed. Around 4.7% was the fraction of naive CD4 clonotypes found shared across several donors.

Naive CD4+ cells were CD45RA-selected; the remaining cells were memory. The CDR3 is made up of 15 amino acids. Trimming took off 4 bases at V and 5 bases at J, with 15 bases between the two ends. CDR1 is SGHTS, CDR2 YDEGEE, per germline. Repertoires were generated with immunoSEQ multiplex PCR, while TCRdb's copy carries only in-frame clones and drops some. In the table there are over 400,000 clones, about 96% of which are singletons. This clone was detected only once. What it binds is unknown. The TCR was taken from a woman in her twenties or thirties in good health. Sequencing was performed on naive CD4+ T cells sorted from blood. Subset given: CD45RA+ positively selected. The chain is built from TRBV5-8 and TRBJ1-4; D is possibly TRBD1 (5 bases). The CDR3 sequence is CASSPSGVLNEKLFF. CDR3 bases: TGTGCCAGCAGCCCCTCGGGGGTTTTGAATGAAAAACTGTTTTTT.